This is a list of T cell receptor beta chains from one sample in a study of blood T cell repertoires in COVID-19. The protocol was immunoSEQ multiplex PCR, while the TCRdb copy is restricted to in-frame clones and leaves out a portion. The table records 250,000 to 300,000 clones, 83% of them present only once. Sequencing was carried out using peripheral blood. The receptors were gathered from a man older than 75 with acute or convalescent COVID-19. The CDR3 runs from the conserved cysteine through the conserved F or W. D genes are given only for firm matches. Rows give clone size only sometimes, using once, few, many, or a class for an expanded clone.

D gene	V gene	clone size	J gene	CDR3 DNA	CDR3 protein
TRBD1	TRBV6-6	.	TRBJ1-2	TGTGCCAGCAGCTGGGGACAGGGAGTTGGCTACACCTTC	CASSWGQGVGYTF
.	TRBV2	.	TRBJ2-7	TGTGCCAGCAGTGACAGTTCGACAAAACTCCACGAGCAGTACTTC	CASSDSSTKLHEQYF
TRBD1	TRBV5-3	.	TRBJ1-2	TGTGCCAGAAGCCTACCCAGCAGGGGGCTGTGGGGCTACACCTTC	CARSLPSRGLWGYTF
.	TRBV7-8	once	TRBJ2-5	TGTGCCAGCAGTTGGGCCCAAGAGACCCAGTACTTC	CASSWAQETQYF
.	TRBV18	.	TRBJ2-3	TGTGCCAGCTCCGGGGGACTCCCACCAGATACGCAGTATTTT	CASSGGLPPDTQYF
TRBD1	TRBV7-2	few	TRBJ2-2	TGTGCCAGCAGCTCCCAGGGGGCTACCGGGGAGCTGTTTTTT	CASSSQGATGELFF
TRBD1	TRBV14	.	TRBJ2-5	TGTGCCAGCAGCCCCGGGACAGGGCGGGAGACCCAGTACTTC	CASSPGTGRETQYF
.	TRBV4-1	.	TRBJ2-5	TGCGCCAGCAGCCAAGTCTCTACCACTGGAGAGACCCAGTACTTC	CASSQVSTTGETQYF
.	TRBV3-1/TRBV3-2	.	TRBJ2-7	TGTGCCAGCAGCCGACTCTCCTACGAGCAGTACTTC	CASSRLSYEQYF
.	TRBV9	.	TRBJ2-1	TGTGCCAGCAGCCTCGGGCCGAGCGGTGGTGAGCAGTTCTTC	CASSLGPSGGEQFF
TRBD2	TRBV19	once	TRBJ2-2	TGTGCCAGTAGGTCTAGCGGGGGGCCGCGCACCGGGGAGCTGTTTTTT	CASRSSGGPRTGELFF
.	TRBV9	.	TRBJ1-2	TGTGCCAGCAGCGTAGGCTCAGGGGACTATGGCTACACCTTC	CASSVGSGDYGYTF
TRBD1	TRBV5-8	.	TRBJ2-1	TGTGCCAGCAGCTGGGGACAGGGCTATGAGCAGTTCTTC	CASSWGQGYEQFF
TRBD2	TRBV3-1/TRBV3-2	.	TRBJ2-7	TGTGCCAGCAGCCAAGTAGCGGGAGGGCCGGGGGAGCAGTACTTC	CASSQVAGGPGEQYF
.	TRBV30	.	TRBJ2-7	TGTGCCTGGAATTTAAAAGCGGATTACGAGCAGTACTTC	CAWNLKADYEQYF
.	TRBV14	.	TRBJ2-5	TGTGCCAGCAGCCCGCGACAGGCGGAGACCCAGTACTTC	CASSPRQAETQYF
.	TRBV6-1	.	TRBJ2-5	TGTGCCAGCAGTGACCGGAGCCCAGTATCCCAGTACTTC	CASSDRSPVSQYF
.	TRBV19	.	TRBJ1-6	TGTGCCGTTGGGGGCCCGGTCTCACCCCTCCACTTT	CAVGGPVSPLHF
TRBD1	TRBV2	.	TRBJ2-7	TGTGCCAGCAGGGGGACAGGGCTTTCCTACGAGCAGTACTTC	CASRGTGLSYEQYF
TRBD1	TRBV24-1	.	TRBJ2-2	TGTGCCACCAGTGAGGAAACAGGGGGCAACACCGGGGAGCTGTTTTTT	CATSEETGGNTGELFF
TRBD1	TRBV6-6	.	TRBJ2-7	TGTGCCAGCAGGGGGACAGGGCTGACCTACGAGCAGTACTTC	CASRGTGLTYEQYF
TRBD2	TRBV3-1/TRBV3-2	few	TRBJ2-3	TGTGCCAGCAGCCAAGTCTGGATTGGTTCTAGCGGGAGCACAGATACGCAGTATTTT	CASSQVWIGSSGSTDTQYF